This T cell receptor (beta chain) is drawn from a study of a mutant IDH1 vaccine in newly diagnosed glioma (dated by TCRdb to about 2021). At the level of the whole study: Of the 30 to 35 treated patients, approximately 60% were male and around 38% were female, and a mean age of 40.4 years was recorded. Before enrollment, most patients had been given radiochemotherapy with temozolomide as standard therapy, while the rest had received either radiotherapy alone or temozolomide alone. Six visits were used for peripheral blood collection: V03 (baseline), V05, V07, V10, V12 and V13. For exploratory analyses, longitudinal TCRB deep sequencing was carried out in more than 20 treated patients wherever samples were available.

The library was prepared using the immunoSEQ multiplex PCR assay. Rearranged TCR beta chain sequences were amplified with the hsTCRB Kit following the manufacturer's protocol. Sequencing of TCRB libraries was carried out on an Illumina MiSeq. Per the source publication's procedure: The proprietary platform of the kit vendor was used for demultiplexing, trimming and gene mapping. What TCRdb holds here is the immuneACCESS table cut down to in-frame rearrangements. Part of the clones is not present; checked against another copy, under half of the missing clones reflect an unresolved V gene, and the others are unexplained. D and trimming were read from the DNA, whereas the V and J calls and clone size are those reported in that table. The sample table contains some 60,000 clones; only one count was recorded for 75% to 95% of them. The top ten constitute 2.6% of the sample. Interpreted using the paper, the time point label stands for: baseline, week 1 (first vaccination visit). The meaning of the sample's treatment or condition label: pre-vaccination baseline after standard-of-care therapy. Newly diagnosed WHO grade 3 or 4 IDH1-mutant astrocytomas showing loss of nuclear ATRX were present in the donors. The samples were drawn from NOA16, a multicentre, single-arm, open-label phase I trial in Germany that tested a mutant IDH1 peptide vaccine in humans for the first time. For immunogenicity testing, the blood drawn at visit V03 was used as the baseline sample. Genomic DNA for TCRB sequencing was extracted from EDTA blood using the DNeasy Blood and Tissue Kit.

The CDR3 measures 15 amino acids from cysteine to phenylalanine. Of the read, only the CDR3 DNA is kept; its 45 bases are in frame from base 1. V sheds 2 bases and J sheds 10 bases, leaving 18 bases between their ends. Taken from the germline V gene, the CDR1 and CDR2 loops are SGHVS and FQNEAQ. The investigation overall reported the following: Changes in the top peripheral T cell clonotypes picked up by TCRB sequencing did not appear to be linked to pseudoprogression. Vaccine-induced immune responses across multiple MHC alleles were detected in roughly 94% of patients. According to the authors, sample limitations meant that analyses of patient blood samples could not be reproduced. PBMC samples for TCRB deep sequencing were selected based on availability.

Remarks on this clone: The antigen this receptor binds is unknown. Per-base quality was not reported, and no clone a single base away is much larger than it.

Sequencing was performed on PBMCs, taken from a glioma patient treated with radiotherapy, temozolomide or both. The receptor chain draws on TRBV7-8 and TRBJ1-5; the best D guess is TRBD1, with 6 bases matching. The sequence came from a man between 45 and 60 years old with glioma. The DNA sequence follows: TGTGCCAGCAGCTTATTTGCAGGGGCGTTATCCCCCCAGCATTTT. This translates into CASSLFAGALSPQHF.